Here is one TCR beta chain with its context. The CDR3 sequence is 12 residues long. V was clipped by 6 bases and J by 8 bases; unmatched bases: 6. CDR1 and CDR2 from the germline V gene are LNHDA and SQIVND (reference sequence). This specimen belongs to a study of blood T cell repertoires in COVID-19. Authors' analysis steps: Scientists estimated how many nucleated cells there were by amplifying reference gene primers. The table came from immunoSEQ multiplex PCR; TCRdb's copy has only in-frame clones and leaves some out. V, J and clone size reflect that table, while D and trimming were determined from the DNA. The sample carries about 170,000 clones, roughly nine tenths recorded once.

The sequenced sample consisted of peripheral blood. V gene TRBV19 combines with J gene TRBJ1-2, with 7 bases aligning to TRBD1. The TCR was taken from a man aged 55 to 70 with acute or convalescent COVID-19. CDR3 residues: CASREGARGYTF. The CDR3 nucleotides read TGTGCCAGTAGGGAGGGGGCGCGAGGCTACACCTTC.